Described below is a single T cell receptor beta chain sequence and its context. Its antigen is currently unknown. The sample is drawn from a study of cytomegalovirus exposure and HLA in healthy donors. General study results and limits: The only immune exposure information that was available was CMV serostatus. Within the data, a cluster of highly shared sequence variants was likely a sequencing artifact. Being productive about 87% or about 30% of the time was typical of most TCR beta V segments in an earlier analysis. On later analysis, the bulk of CMV-associated TCR beta chains appeared to be HLA-restricted.

This CDR3 spans 13 amino acids. From germline, CDR1 is MNHNS and CDR2 SASEGT. Trimming took off 8 bases at V and 7 bases at J, with 17 bases between the two ends. Primers included in the PCR were 60 Vbeta and 13 Jbeta primers. Only in-frame clones appear in the TCRdb table, and some are missing; sequencing was by immunoSEQ multiplex PCR. The profile covers tens of thousands of clones, with more than 55% appearing a single time and around a fifth taken by the ten largest. V gene TRBV6-1 combines with J gene TRBJ1-1, with D unresolved. The clonotype was recovered from a woman between 50 and 59 years old in good health and CMV-seropositive. Sample: PBMCs. The CDR3 loop reads CASFTESPVEAFF. The CDR3 DNA reads TGTGCCAGCTTCACAGAGTCACCAGTTGAAGCTTTCTTT.